This TCR beta chain comes out of a study of blood T cell repertoires in COVID-19. Overall study context: T cells, B-cell-depleted T cells, or PBMCs supplied cDNA or gDNA.

This clone has only a few counts. Seattle participants joined during active infection and were tracked over time. CDR1 and CDR2 from the germline V gene are MNHEY and SMNVEV (reference sequence). V lost 6 bases, J lost 6 bases, and 6 bases stayed unmatched. The CDR3 has 15 residues. The authors' processing: Estimated nucleated cell counts came from reference gene primer amplification. Produced via immunoSEQ multiplex PCR; TCRdb's table is partial and in-frame only. V and J calls plus clone size are reproduced from that table; the DNA served to infer D and trimming. Among approximately 25,000 clones listed, 80% to 90% were seen once.

The origin of this receptor is a woman in her 70s with COVID-19, enrolled during active disease. Sequences were obtained from peripheral blood. The chain recombines TRBV27 with TRBJ1-6, with 9 bases aligning to TRBD1. CDR3 sequence: CASRSWDRVNSPLHF. In nucleotides, the CDR3 is TGTGCCAGCAGGTCTTGGGACAGGGTTAATTCACCCCTCCACTTT.